The 27 T cell receptor beta chains below all came from one sample that was sequenced in a study of blood T cell repertoires in COVID-19. Generated by immunoSEQ multiplex PCR, the TCRdb table keeps only in-frame clones and is missing some. The table shows roughly 180,000 clones, with roughly 86% occurring only once. Sequenced material: PBMCs or T cells enriched from blood (not recorded which). These TCRs come from a woman in her 30s who had recovered from COVID-19.

The chain joins TRBV4-1 to TRBJ1-1, with D maybe TRBD1 (5 bases). This CDR3 has 19 residues. CDR1 and CDR2 from the germline V gene are MGHRA and YSYEKL. The V and J ends lost 1 base and 0 bases respectively, with 21 bases between them. The CDR3 coding sequence is TGCGCCAGCAGCCAAGTTGGGGGGAGTATTTGGGCTATGAACACTGAAGCTTTCTTT. Its protein is CASSQVGGSIWAMNTEAFF.

CDR3 loop: CASSQAEASGVGFTDTQYF. Here the CDR3 DNA reads TGTGCCAGCAGCCAAGCGGAGGCTAGCGGAGTGGGGTTCACAGATACGCAGTATTTT. The chain carries TRBV3-1 (or the pseudogene TRBV3-2) and TRBJ2-3; TRBD2 agrees at 7 bases. Germline V gene lookup returns CDR1 LGHDT and CDR2 YNNKEL (reference sequence). V trimming: 1 base; J trimming: 2 bases; junction bases outside the gene matches: 15. The CDR3 loop spans 19 amino acids.

The J gene is TRBJ2-1, the V gene TRBV7-6; TRBD2 matches 13 bases. Trimming at V came to 5 bases and at J to 6 bases, leaving 19 bases not matched to a gene. Germline assignment: CDR1 SGHVS and CDR2 FNYEAQ. This CDR3 region has 20 residues. CDR3: CASSLSRLAGGHPGSNEQFF. For the CDR3, the DNA is TGTGCCAGCAGCCTATCCCGACTAGCGGGAGGCCACCCAGGGTCCAATGAGCAGTTCTTC.

The chain employs TRBV28 and TRBJ2-3; 9 bases are shared with TRBD1. The CDR3 is 13 amino acids. CDR1 is MDHEN and CDR2 is SYDVKM in the germline V gene. With V trimmed by 6 bases and J by 5 bases, 3 bases remained unmatched. For the CDR3, the DNA is TGTGCCAGCAGACAGGGGGCTGAAGATACGCAGTATTTT. Protein: CASRQGAEDTQYF.

The rearrangement links TRBV15 to TRBJ2-3; D remains unclear. The CDR3 length is 14 residues. Trimming pared 4 bases from V and 2 bases from J, leaving 10 bases between. Looked up from germline, CDR1 is LNHNV and CDR2 is YYDKDF (reference sequence). The CDR3 here is CATSNGPDTDTQYF. The CDR3 DNA reads TGTGCCACCAGCAATGGCCCCGACACAGATACGCAGTATTTT.

The chain employs TRBV19 and TRBJ2-5, with 7 bases fitting TRBD1. Germline assignment: CDR1 LNHDA and CDR2 SQIVND (reference sequence). The CDR3 loop spans 18 amino acids. Trimming at V came to 1 base and at J to 2 bases, leaving 13 bases not matched to a gene. The CDR3 here is CASSIGVWKTGKQETQYF. In DNA form, the CDR3 reads TGTGCCAGTAGTATAGGAGTGTGGAAGACAGGGAAGCAAGAGACCCAGTACTTC.

The chain carries TRBV3-1 (or the pseudogene TRBV3-2) and TRBJ1-5; D gene unclear. The ends were cut back, 1 base at V and 1 base at J, with 5 bases in the middle. CDR3 length equals 14 residues. The germline gives CDR1 LGHDT, CDR2 YNNKEL (reference sequence). The CDR3 loop reads CASSQGRSNQPQHF. As DNA, the CDR3 is TGTGCCAGCAGCCAAGGCAGGAGCAATCAGCCCCAGCATTTT.

The J gene is TRBJ1-2, the V gene TRBV7-8; the match to TRBD1 covers 9 bases. In germline, CDR1 is SGHVS, CDR2 FQNEAQ. This CDR3 region has 15 residues. V was pared by 3 bases and J by 5 bases, with 7 bases of the junction left unmatched. The CDR3 nucleotides read TGTGCCAGCAGCTTGACAGGGGGACAATGGTATGGCTACACCTTC. Its translation is CASSLTGGQWYGYTF.

This clone was detected once. One end of the junction does not line up with germline, which may come from a read error. The V call is TRBV6-5, the J call TRBJ2-7; 9 bases are a match to TRBD1. CDR1 is MNHEY and CDR2 is SVGAGI in the germline V gene. This CDR3 has 14 amino acids. The CDR3 is CASSPITTGTGSNF. The CDR3 coding sequence is TGTGCCAGCAGTCCGATAACAACCGGGACAGGGTCTAACTTC.

This clone was observed a few times. This chain uses TRBV18 with TRBJ1-1, with 8 bases that match TRBD1. The V segment lost 3 bases and the J segment 10 bases; nucleotides outside the gene matches: 19. The CDR3 covers 17 residues. CDR1 is KGHSH, CDR2 LQKENI, per germline. CDR3 in amino acids: CASSPLRVQGAPQVAFF. DNA for the CDR3: TGTGCCAGCTCACCCTTACGGGTGCAGGGGGCCCCCCAGGTAGCTTTCTTT.

V usage is TRBV27 and J usage is TRBJ2-3; a weak D match, TRBD2 (6 bases). Germline lookup yields CDR1 MNHEY and CDR2 SMNVEV (reference sequence). Trimming took off 6 bases at V and 0 bases at J, with 13 bases between the two ends. There are 15 residues in the CDR3. The CDR3, as DNA: TGTGCCAGCAGGGGGGGAGTCGCTAGCACAGATACGCAGTATTTT. Encoded protein: CASRGGVASTDTQYF.

The CDR3, as DNA: TGCGCCAGCAGCTTAACAGGGGGGAGCTCCTACGAGCAGTACTTC. It specifies CASSLTGGSSYEQYF. V usage is TRBV5-1 and J usage is TRBJ2-7; 8 nucleotides agree with TRBD1. Germline V CDR1 and CDR2: SGHRS, YFSETQ. V was clipped by 2 bases and J by 0 bases; unmatched bases: 4. This CDR3 is built from 15 residues.

The chain joins TRBV13 to TRBJ1-3; TRBD1 agrees at 9 bases. The trim removed 6 bases at V and 1 base at J, leaving 4 bases unmatched. Germline lookup yields CDR1 PRHDT and CDR2 FYEKMQ (reference sequence). This CDR3 has 15 residues. The CDR3 nucleotides are TGTGCCAGCAGTTCACAGGGGGCGTCTGGAAACACCATATATTTT. Translation gives CASSSQGASGNTIYF.

This chain connects TRBV18 to TRBJ1-5; the match to TRBD1 covers 11 bases. V lost 0 bases to trimming and J lost 3 bases; unmatched junction nucleotides: 4. This CDR3 is built from 17 residues. Germline CDR1 reads KGHSH; CDR2 reads LQKENI. The chain's CDR3 is CASSPPQGQGANQPQHF. In DNA form, the CDR3 reads TGTGCCAGCTCACCACCGCAAGGACAGGGGGCCAATCAGCCCCAGCATTTT.

As for this clone: Other DNA sequences in this sample translate to the same CDR3. The chain employs TRBV29-1 and TRBJ2-3; tentatively, D is TRBD2 (6 bases). This CDR3 contains 14 residues. Germline V gene lookup returns CDR1 SQVTM and CDR2 ANQGSEA. Trimming removed 0 bases at V and 1 base at J, with 8 bases between. The CDR3 DNA follows: TGCAGCGTTGAAGATAGCGGTGGCACAGATACGCAGTATTTT. It codes for CSVEDSGGTDTQYF.

This chain uses TRBV3-1 (or the pseudogene TRBV3-2) with TRBJ2-7; D not resolved. The CDR3 is made up of 13 amino acids. CDR1 is LGHDT, CDR2 YNNKEL, per germline (reference sequence). Deletions cut 0 bases from V and 4 bases from J, with 7 bases between. CDR3 loop: CASSQDAEYEQYF. CDR3 DNA sequence: TGTGCCAGCAGCCAAGATGCGGAGTACGAGCAGTACTTC.

CDR3: CASSVRQGSDEQYF. The CDR3 coding sequence is TGTGCCAGTAGTGTAAGACAGGGGAGCGACGAGCAGTACTTC. The rearrangement links TRBV19 to TRBJ2-7; TRBD1 agrees at 8 bases. CDR1 and CDR2 (germline): LNHDA, SQIVND (reference sequence). CDR3 size: 14 residues. With 5 bases clipped from V and 5 bases from J, the junction kept 8 bases outside the gene matches.

The V gene is TRBV10-1, the J gene TRBJ2-3, with 9 bases matching TRBD2. This CDR3 is built from 15 residues. CDR1 WNHNN and CDR2 SYGVQD come from the germline V gene (reference sequence). The trim removed 5 bases at V and 4 bases at J, leaving 7 bases unmatched. Here the CDR3 reads CASSYQREVPDTQYF. The CDR3 DNA sequence: TGCGCCAGCAGTTACCAGCGGGAGGTCCCAGATACGCAGTATTTT.

This rearrangement joins TRBV5-1 to TRBJ2-3; D might be TRBD2 (5 bases). Trimming removed 2 bases at V and 0 bases at J, with 7 bases between. The CDR3 length is 14 residues. Germline CDR1 is SGHRS and CDR2 is YFSETQ. The CDR3: CASSFRTSTDTQYF. The CDR3 DNA sequence: TGCGCCAGCAGCTTTCGGACTAGCACAGATACGCAGTATTTT.

This clone has only a few counts. The CDR3 loop reads CASSLAGAPHEQYF. CDR3 in DNA: TGTGCCAGCAGCTTAGCGGGAGCTCCCCACGAGCAGTACTTC. V is TRBV5-4 and J is TRBJ2-7; 8 nucleotides line up with TRBD2. Germline values: CDR1 SGHNT, CDR2 YYREEE (reference sequence). The CDR3 runs 14 residues. The ends lost 2 bases at V and 5 bases at J; junction bases unmatched: 6. The complete variable domain, with remaining parts taken from reference TRBV5-4 and TRBJ2-7, reads ETGVTQSPTHLIKTRGQQVTLRCSSQSGHNTVSWYQQALGQGPQFIFQYYREEENGRGNFPPRFSGLQFPNYSSELNVNALELDDSALYLCASSLAGAPHEQYFGPGTRLTVT.

The chain has TRBV19 and TRBJ2-2; 7 bases agree with TRBD1. The CDR3 length is 15 residues. V shed 7 bases, J shed 5 bases, and the junction held 10 bases outside the gene matches. CDR1 and CDR2 from the germline V gene are LNHDA and SQIVND (reference sequence). CDR3 amino acids: CASNSYRGKTGELFF. The DNA for the CDR3 is TGTGCCAGTAATAGTTACAGGGGAAAAACCGGGGAGCTGTTTTTT.

This chain connects TRBV18 to TRBJ1-2; D unclear. CDR3 length: 15 residues. Germline V gene data show CDR1 as KGHSH and CDR2 as LQKENI. V was clipped by 2 bases and J by 1 base, with 11 bases between them. The CDR3 DNA reads TGTGCCAGCTCACCAGGAGATCCACTTAACTATGGCTACACCTTC. Translating gives CASSPGDPLNYGYTF.

This sequence joins TRBV6-5 and TRBJ2-1, with 9 bases aligning to TRBD2. This CDR3 has 15 amino acids. Germline V gene sequence: CDR1 MNHEY, CDR2 SVGAGI. The V gene end was trimmed by 6 bases and the J gene end by 3 bases; junction bases not matched to a gene: 6. DNA of the CDR3: TGTGCCAGCAGAAATAGCGGGAGAGGCTACAATGAGCAGTTCTTC. Residues: CASRNSGRGYNEQFF.

This clone was counted a single time. The chain employs TRBV7-3 and TRBJ1-1; 7 nucleotides align to TRBD1. CDR3 size: 14 residues. Germline-derived CDR1 and CDR2 are SGHTA and FQGTGA. After removal of 5 bases from V and 4 bases from J, the junction contained 7 bases not matched to a gene. The CDR3 DNA reads TGTGCCAGCAGCCCGACAGGGAGGTTCACTGAAGCTTTCTTT. Encoded protein: CASSPTGRFTEAFF.

This clone was observed a single time. V is TRBV13 and J is TRBJ2-2; weak D call: TRBD2 (5 bases). Deletions cut 5 bases from V and 5 bases from J, with 6 bases between. CDR1 PRHDT and CDR2 FYEKMQ come from the germline V gene (reference sequence). CDR3 length: 12 amino acids. The CDR3 here is CASSTSTGELFF. The CDR3 coding sequence is TGTGCCAGCAGCACTAGTACCGGGGAGCTGTTTTTT.

This clone was observed once. The chain joins TRBV3-1 (or the pseudogene TRBV3-2) to TRBJ1-1; TRBD1 might be the D (6 bases). The CDR3 totals 15 residues. Trimming left V 0 bases short and J 4 bases short, with 12 bases between. Germline V gene data show CDR1 as LGHDT and CDR2 as YNNKEL (reference sequence). This CDR3 reads CASSQEGARGTEAFF. DNA of the CDR3: TGTGCCAGCAGCCAAGAAGGTGCCAGGGGCACTGAAGCTTTCTTT.

The chain is built from TRBV15 and TRBJ2-1; 13 bases fit TRBD2. Germline V CDR1 and CDR2: LNHNV, YYDKDF (reference sequence). V shed 0 bases, J shed 7 bases, and the junction held 3 bases outside the gene matches. This CDR3 has 16 residues. The CDR3: CATSREGLAGKNEQFF. In nucleotides, the CDR3 is TGTGCCACCAGCAGAGAGGGACTAGCGGGAAAAAATGAGCAGTTCTTC. Full variable domain (missing parts from reference TRBV15 and TRBJ2-1): DAMVIQNPRYQVTQFGKPVTLSCSQTLNHNVMYWYQQKSSQAPKLLFHYYDKDFNNEADTPDNFQSRRPNTSFCFLDIRSPGLGDTAMYLCATSREGLAGKNEQFFGPGTRLTVL.